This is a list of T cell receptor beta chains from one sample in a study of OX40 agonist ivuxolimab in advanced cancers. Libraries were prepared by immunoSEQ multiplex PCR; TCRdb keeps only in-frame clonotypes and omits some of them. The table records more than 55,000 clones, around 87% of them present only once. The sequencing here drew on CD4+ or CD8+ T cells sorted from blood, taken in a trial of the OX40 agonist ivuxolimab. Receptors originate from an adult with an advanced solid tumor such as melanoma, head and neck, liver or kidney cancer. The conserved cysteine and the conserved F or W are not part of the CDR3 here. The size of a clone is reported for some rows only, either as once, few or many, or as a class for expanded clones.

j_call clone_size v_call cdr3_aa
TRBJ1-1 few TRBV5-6 ASSWTGFEAF
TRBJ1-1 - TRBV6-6 ASSVDSNTEAF
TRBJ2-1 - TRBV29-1 SAWYQGTYNEQF
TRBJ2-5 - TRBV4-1 ASSQHLRGTEQETQY
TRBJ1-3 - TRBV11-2 ASRSIGGLNTIY
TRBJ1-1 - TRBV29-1 SLRQGLNTEAF
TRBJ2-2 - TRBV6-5 ASSYGPALGLF
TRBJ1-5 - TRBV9 ASSVGTGDQPQH
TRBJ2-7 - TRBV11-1 ASSLGLGDDEQY
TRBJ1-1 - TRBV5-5 ASSLEGMGTEAF
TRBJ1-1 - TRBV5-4 ASSTGGAPTEAF
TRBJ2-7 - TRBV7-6 ASSLDRGGPYEQY
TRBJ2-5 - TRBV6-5 ASSRTGQETQY
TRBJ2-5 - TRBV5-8 ASSPREKETQY
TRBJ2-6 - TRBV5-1 ASSLGTFSGANVLT
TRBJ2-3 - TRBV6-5 ASIRGGTDTQY
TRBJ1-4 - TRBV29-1 SVEAVSAGGTNEKLF
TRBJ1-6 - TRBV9 ASSVYGGNSPLH
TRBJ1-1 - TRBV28 ASSSYRERTEAF
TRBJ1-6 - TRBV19 ASRVGRGRRNSPLH
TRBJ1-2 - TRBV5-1 ASSLDTYGYT
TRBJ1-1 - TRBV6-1 ASSERGDIEAF
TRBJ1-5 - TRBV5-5 ASSSTGVQPQH
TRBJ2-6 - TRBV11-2 ASSLSATSASGANVLT
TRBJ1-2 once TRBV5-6 ASSLGGDYGYT
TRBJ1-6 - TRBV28 ASSPTDYNSPLH
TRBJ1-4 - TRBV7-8 ASSSPRVIGTNEKLF
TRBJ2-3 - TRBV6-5 ASSYGGAGTDTQY
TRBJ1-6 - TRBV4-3 ASSQDRDRGKSPLH
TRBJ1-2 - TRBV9 ASSVVSQAAAY
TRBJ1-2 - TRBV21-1 ASSKAPTRVGYGYT
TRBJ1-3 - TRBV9 ASSAGLGAGNTIY
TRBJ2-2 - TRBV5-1 ASSFAGGKNTGELF
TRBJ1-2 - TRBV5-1 ASSLGDRSGYT
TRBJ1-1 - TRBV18 ASSLDMNTEAF
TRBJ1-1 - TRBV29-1 SVEGQLNTEAF
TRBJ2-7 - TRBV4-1 ASSQNPGWSEQY
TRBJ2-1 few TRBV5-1 ASSLGANNEQF
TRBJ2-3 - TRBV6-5 ASSSSADTQY
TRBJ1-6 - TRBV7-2 ASTLSTGPDSPLH
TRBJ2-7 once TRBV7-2 ASSLDLAGGPGEQY
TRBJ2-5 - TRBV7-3 ASSFSGQETQY
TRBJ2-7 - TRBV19 ASTGSSYEQY
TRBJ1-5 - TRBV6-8 ASSYGGGNQPQH
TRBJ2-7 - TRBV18 ASSPGTGESYEQY
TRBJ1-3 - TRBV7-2 ASSLSPGAGNTIY
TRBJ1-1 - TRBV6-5 ASNKRQVTEAF
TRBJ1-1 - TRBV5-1 ASSNRNTEAF
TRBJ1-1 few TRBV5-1 ASSREGPAV
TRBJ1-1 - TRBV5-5 ASSSQGNTEAF
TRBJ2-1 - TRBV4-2 ASSQGPRPDEQF
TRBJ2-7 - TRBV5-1 ASSLAGTITYEQY
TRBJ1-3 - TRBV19 ASRTGGPGNTIY
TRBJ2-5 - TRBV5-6 ASSAVVPSGGQETQY
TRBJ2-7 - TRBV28 ASSYMGSRAGEQY
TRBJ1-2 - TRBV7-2 ASSPLQGSVSGYT
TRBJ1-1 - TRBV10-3 AIMGVSTEAF
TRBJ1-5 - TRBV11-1 ASSLNGNNQPQH
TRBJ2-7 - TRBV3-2 ASMKQY